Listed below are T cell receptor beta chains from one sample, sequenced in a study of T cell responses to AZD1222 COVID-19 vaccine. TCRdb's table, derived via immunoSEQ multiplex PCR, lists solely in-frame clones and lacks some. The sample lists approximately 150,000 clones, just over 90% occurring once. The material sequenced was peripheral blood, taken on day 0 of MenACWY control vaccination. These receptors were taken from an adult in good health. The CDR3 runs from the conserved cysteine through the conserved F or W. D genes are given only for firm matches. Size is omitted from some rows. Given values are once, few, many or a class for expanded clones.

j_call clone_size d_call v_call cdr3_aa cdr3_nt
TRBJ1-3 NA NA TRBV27 CASSLYGQTGNTIYF TGTGCCAGCAGTTTATATGGACAGACCGGAAACACCATATATTTT
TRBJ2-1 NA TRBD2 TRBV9 CASSAKSRDRGRRTSGGSGNEQFF TGTGCCAGCAGCGCAAAGTCCCGGGACAGGGGTAGGAGGACTAGCGGGGGGTCAGGCAATGAGCAGTTCTTC
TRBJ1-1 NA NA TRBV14 CASSPIGVDTEAFF TGTGCCAGCAGCCCTATAGGGGTCGACACTGAAGCTTTCTTT
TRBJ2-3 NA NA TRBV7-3 CASSLRGADTQYF TGTGCCAGCAGCTTAAGGGGGGCTGATACGCAGTATTTT
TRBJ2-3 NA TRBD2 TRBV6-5 CASDGGRGPDTQYF TGTGCCAGCGACGGCGGGAGGGGTCCAGATACGCAGTATTTT
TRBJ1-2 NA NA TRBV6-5 CASNPHGENYGYTF TGTGCCAGCAACCCCCACGGGGAGAACTATGGCTACACCTTC
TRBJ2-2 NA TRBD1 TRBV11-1 CASSLGGGRTGELFF TGTGCCAGCAGCTTAGGAGGGGGCAGAACCGGGGAGCTGTTTTTT
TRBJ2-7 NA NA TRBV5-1 CASSLEVGSQDEQYF TGCGCCAGCAGCTTGGAGGTAGGGTCCCAGGACGAGCAGTACTTC
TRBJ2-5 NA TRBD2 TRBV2 CASSQRLAGSGETQYF TGTGCCAGCAGCCAGAGACTAGCGGGATCGGGAGAGACCCAGTACTTC
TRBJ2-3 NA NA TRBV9 CASSVGGSTDTQYF TGTGCCAGCAGCGTGGGCGGGAGCACAGATACGCAGTATTTT
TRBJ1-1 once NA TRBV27 CASTHGSGRVIANTEAFF TGTGCCAGCACCCATGGGTCGGGACGGGTTATTGCGAACACTGAAGCTTTCTTT
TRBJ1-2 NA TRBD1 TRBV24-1 CATSDPSGQGNGGYTF TGTGCCACCAGTGATCCATCGGGACAGGGTAACGGTGGCTACACCTTC
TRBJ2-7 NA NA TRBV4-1 CASSPTGLTPSYEQYF TGCGCCAGCAGCCCAACAGGACTAACCCCTTCCTACGAGCAGTACTTC
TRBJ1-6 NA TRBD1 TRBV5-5 CASSSRDRTNSPLHF TGTGCCAGCAGCTCCCGGGACAGAACTAATTCACCCCTCCACTTT
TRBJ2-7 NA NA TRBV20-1 CSANRGYEQYF TGCAGTGCGAACCGGGGCTACGAGCAGTACTTC
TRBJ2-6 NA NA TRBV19 CASSIDLNGYGANVLTF TGTGCCAGTAGTATAGATCTGAACGGATATGGGGCCAACGTCCTGACTTTC
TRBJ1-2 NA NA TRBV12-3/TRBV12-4 CASTPGTYGYTF TGTGCCAGCACCCCAGGGACCTATGGCTACACCTTC
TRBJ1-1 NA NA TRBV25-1 CASSDGREAFF TGTGCCAGCAGTGACGGCCGCGAAGCTTTCTTT
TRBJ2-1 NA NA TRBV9 CASSVEGVSSYNEQFF TGTGCCAGCAGCGTCGAGGGGGTAAGCTCCTACAATGAGCAGTTCTTC
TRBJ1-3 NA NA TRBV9 CASSPNPGPGNTIYF TGTGCCAGCAGCCCCAATCCGGGACCCGGAAACACCATATATTTT
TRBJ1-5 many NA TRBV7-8 CASSKNPGRINQPQHF TGTGCCAGCAGCAAGAACCCGGGCCGAATCAATCAGCCCCAGCATTTT
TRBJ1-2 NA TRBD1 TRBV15 CATSSPTGDRDRYGYTF TGTGCCACCAGCAGTCCAACAGGGGACAGGGACCGTTATGGCTACACCTTC
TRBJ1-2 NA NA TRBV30 CAWHSGNGYTF TGTGCCTGGCATTCGGGTAATGGCTACACCTTC
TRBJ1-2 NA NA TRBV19 CASEDKNYGYTF TGTGCCAGTGAAGACAAGAACTATGGCTACACCTTC
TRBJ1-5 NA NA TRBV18 CASSQDSSNQPQHF TGTGCCAGCTCACAGGACAGCAGCAATCAGCCCCAGCATTTT
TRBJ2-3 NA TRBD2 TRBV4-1 CASSPGLASDTQYF TGCGCCAGCAGCCCGGGACTAGCCTCAGATACGCAGTATTTT
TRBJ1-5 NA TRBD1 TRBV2 CASTRDREGSYSNQPQHF TGTGCCAGCACCAGGGACAGGGAGGGTTCTTATAGCAATCAGCCCCAGCATTTT
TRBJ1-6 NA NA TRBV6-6 CASSFPKPTMNSPLHF TGTGCCAGCAGTTTCCCGAAGCCGACCATGAATTCACCCCTCCACTTT
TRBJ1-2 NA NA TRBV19 CASSIRLIGYTF TGTGCCAGTAGTATCCGTCTGATCGGCTACACCTTC
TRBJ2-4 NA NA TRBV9 CASSAHNGGGNIQYF TGTGCCAGCAGCGCCCATAATGGGGGAGGAAACATTCAGTACTTC
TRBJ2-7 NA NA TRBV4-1 CASSQSGLGVLEQYF TGCGCCAGCAGCCAATCGGGCCTTGGAGTCCTCGAGCAGTACTTC
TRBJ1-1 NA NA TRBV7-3 CASSLLPGLGTEAFF TGTGCCAGCAGCTTACTTCCAGGGTTGGGGACTGAAGCTTTCTTT
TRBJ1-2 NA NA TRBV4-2 CASSQVGLANYGYTF TGTGCCAGCAGCCAAGTCGGCCTAGCTAACTATGGCTACACCTTC
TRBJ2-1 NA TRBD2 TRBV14 CASSEKRGIYNEQFF TGTGCCAGCAGCGAGAAGCGGGGGATCTACAATGAGCAGTTCTTC
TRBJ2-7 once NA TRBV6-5 CASSWAYEQYF TGTGCCAGCAGCTGGGCGTACGAGCAGTACTTC
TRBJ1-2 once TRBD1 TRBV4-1 CASSQAFGQGYGYTF TGCGCCAGCAGCCAAGCGTTTGGACAGGGGTATGGCTACACCTTC
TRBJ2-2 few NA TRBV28 CASSRPFAGTGELFF TGTGCCAGCAGTAGACCGTTCGCGGGCACCGGGGAGCTGTTTTTT
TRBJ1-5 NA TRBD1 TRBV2 CASSYPGQGGQPQHF TGTGCCAGCAGTTACCCTGGACAGGGAGGACAGCCCCAGCATTTT
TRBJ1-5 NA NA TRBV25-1 CASRDGGEPQHF TGTGCCAGCAGGGACGGGGGGGAGCCCCAGCATTTT
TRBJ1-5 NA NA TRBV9 CASSPDGGPGNQPQHF TGTGCCAGCAGCCCAGACGGGGGGCCGGGCAATCAGCCCCAGCATTTT
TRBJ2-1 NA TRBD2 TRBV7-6 CASSLFERDVNEQFF TGTGCCAGCAGCTTATTCGAGCGGGATGTCAATGAGCAGTTCTTC